Each of the 20 T cell receptor beta chains below was sequenced from the same sample in a study of blood T cell repertoires in COVID-19 (dated by TCRdb to the early 2020s). Libraries were constructed by the immunoSEQ multiplex PCR assay. Held by TCRdb, this immuneACCESS table contains in-frame sequences only and omits some clones. Under half of the omission traces to an unresolved V gene where checked; the cause of the rest is unknown. The table for this sample lists about 69,000 clones; around 90% of them were counted only once. 4% to 6.5% of the sample rests with the top ten. Source material: peripheral blood. These TCRs come from a man aged 45-60 years with acute or convalescent COVID-19.

The chain recombines TRBV5-1 with TRBJ2-7; no reliable D call. Trimming pared 0 bases from V and 0 bases from J, leaving 7 bases between. Per the germline V gene, CDR1 is SGHRS and CDR2 is YFSETQ. The CDR3 has 14 residues. The DNA of the CDR3 is TGCGCCAGCAGCTTGGGAGGTATCTCCTACGAGCAGTACTTC. Its protein product is CASSLGGISYEQYF.

The genes are TRBV12-5 and TRBJ1-5; TRBD1 matches at 8 bases. Germline V lookup: CDR1 LGHNT, CDR2 FRNRAP. Trimming took 1 base from V and 6 from J; bases not matched to a gene: 2. CDR3 length: 14 amino acids. The CDR3 DNA follows: TGTGCTAGTGGTTTGGGCGACAGGGGTCAGCCCCAGCATTTT. Its protein product is CASGLGDRGQPQHF. Using reference TRBV12-5 and TRBJ1-5 for the parts outside the CDR3, the full variable domain is DARVTQTPRHKVTEMGQEVTMRCQPILGHNTVFWYRQTMMQGLELLAYFRNRAPLDDSGMPKDRFSAEMPDATLATLKIQPSEPRDSAVYFCASGLGDRGQPQHFGDGTRLSIL.

J is TRBJ1-5 and V is TRBV18, with unresolved D. The CDR3 sequence is 15 residues long. V lost 4 bases, J lost 5 bases, and 15 bases lay in between. CDR1 is KGHSH, CDR2 LQKENI, per germline. The CDR3 here is CASSRTGSRDQPQHF. CDR3 sequence (DNA): TGTGCCAGCTCACGAACCGGGAGTCGGGATCAGCCCCAGCATTTT.

V usage is TRBV11-2 and J usage is TRBJ1-4; TRBD1 matches 8 bases. The V and J ends lost 5 bases and 4 bases, in that order; junction bases with no gene match: 6. CDR1 is SGHAT and CDR2 is FQNNGV in the germline V gene. The CDR3 totals 15 residues. Here the CDR3 reads CASSLTDRVNEKLFF. Here the CDR3 DNA reads TGTGCCAGCAGCCTCACGGACAGGGTTAATGAAAAACTGTTTTTT. Together with reference TRBV11-2 and TRBJ1-4, the CDR3 gives the full variable domain: EAGVAQSPRYKIIEKRQSVAFWCNPISGHATLYWYQQILGQGPKLLIQFQNNGVVDDSQLPKDRFSAERLKGVDSTLKIQPAKLEDSAVYLCASSLTDRVNEKLFFGSGTQLSVL.

This chain links TRBV27 with TRBJ2-1; D gene unclear. V lost 3 bases and J 5 bases, leaving 17 bases between the germline ends. CDR3 length equals 16 residues. Germline lookup yields CDR1 MNHEY and CDR2 SMNVEV (reference sequence). The CDR3 coding sequence is TGTGCCAGCAGTTTTTCTTGGAGCGTGACCAACAATGAGCAGTTCTTC. This codes for CASSFSWSVTNNEQFF.

The J gene is TRBJ2-7, the V gene TRBV7-9; no reliable D call. This CDR3 contains 13 residues. The V gene's germline CDR1 is SEHNR and CDR2 FQNEAQ (reference sequence). Trimming left V 5 bases short and J 0 bases short, with 8 bases between. As DNA, the CDR3 is TGTGCCAGCAGCATGCCCAGCTCCTACGAGCAGTACTTC. Amino acids: CASSMPSSYEQYF.

The chain is built from TRBV18 and TRBJ1-5; maybe TRBD1 (5 bases). Trimming left V 0 bases short and J 3 bases short, with 15 bases between. Germline V gives CDR1 KGHSH, CDR2 LQKENI. The CDR3 totals 17 residues. The CDR3 DNA reads as TGTGCCAGCTCACCACCCCTATCCCAGGGCCTCAATCAGCCCCAGCATTTT. It specifies CASSPPLSQGLNQPQHF.

This sequence joins TRBV19 and TRBJ1-2, with 8 bases aligning to TRBD1. Trimming cost V 9 bases and J 3 bases; bases outside gene matches: 3. CDR1 and CDR2 (germline): LNHDA, SQIVND (reference sequence). CDR3 length: 12 residues. CDR3 region: CARTGAHYGYTF. In nucleotides, the CDR3 is TGTGCCAGGACAGGGGCCCACTATGGCTACACCTTC.

V and J are TRBV11-3 and TRBJ2-1; the match to TRBD2 covers 12 bases. CDR3 length equals 17 residues. Germline V lookup: CDR1 SGHNT, CDR2 YENEEA. V lost 5 bases, J lost 3 bases, and 8 bases stayed unmatched. The CDR3 sequence: CASSPRLAGASYNEQFF. The DNA of the CDR3 is TGTGCCAGCAGCCCGCGACTAGCGGGAGCAAGCTACAATGAGCAGTTCTTC.

The rearrangement links TRBV9 to TRBJ2-7; TRBD2 agrees at 8 bases. The CDR3 has 14 residues. Germline CDR1 SGDLS, CDR2 YYNGEE. V gave up 3 bases and J gave up 5 bases; unmatched junction bases: 7. The DNA for the CDR3 is TGTGCCAGCAGCGCGTCCGGGACTAGTCACGAGCAGTACTTC. Protein sequence: CASSASGTSHEQYF.

The gene calls are TRBV19 and TRBJ1-5; possible D gene TRBD1, 5 bases. V gave up 3 bases and J gave up 4 bases, with 16 bases separating them. Germline V lookup: CDR1 LNHDA, CDR2 SQIVND (reference sequence). This CDR3 contains 16 residues. The CDR3, as DNA: TGTGCCAGTAGTATTGTAGGGGCGGCTGGTAATCAGCCCCAGCATTTT. Translation: CASSIVGAAGNQPQHF. The full variable domain, rest sourced from reference TRBV19 and TRBJ1-5, is DGGITQSPKYLFRKEGQNVTLSCEQNLNHDAMYWYRQDPGQGLRLIYYSQIVNDFQKGDIAEGYSVSREKKESFPLTVTSAQKNPTAFYLCASSIVGAAGNQPQHFGDGTRLSIL.

This rearrangement joins TRBV7-9 to TRBJ1-1; no definite D call. V lost 5 bases and J 10 bases, leaving 14 bases between the germline ends. The CDR3 length is 12 residues. The germline V gene encodes CDR1 SEHNR and CDR2 FQNEAQ (reference sequence). The CDR3 loop is CASSPMEGGAFF. The CDR3 nucleotides are TGTGCCAGCAGCCCAATGGAGGGTGGAGCTTTCTTT.

CDR3 in DNA: TGTGCCAGCAGCAAAGCAAGAAGGGGTGATACTGAAGCTTTCTTT. It is translated as CASSKARRGDTEAFF. V and J are TRBV21-1 and TRBJ1-1; the table's D call, TRBD1, has no DNA check behind it. TRBV21-1 is a listed pseudogene. There are 15 residues in the CDR3.

CDR3 amino acids: CASSPPSGGHTEAFF. The CDR3 nucleotides are TGTGCCAGCTCACCACCGTCAGGGGGCCACACTGAAGCTTTCTTT. The rearrangement links TRBV18 to TRBJ1-1; TRBD1 agrees at 8 bases. J lost 3 bases, V lost 0 bases, and 3 bases had no gene match. Per germline, CDR1 KGHSH and CDR2 LQKENI. The CDR3 runs to 15 residues.

V and J are TRBV25-1 and TRBJ2-5; the D gene is possibly TRBD2 (7 bases). Trimming removed 2 bases at V and 1 base at J, with 17 bases between. The CDR3 length is 17 residues. CDR1 and CDR2 (germline): MGHDK, SYGVNS. The CDR3 protein is CASSEGGGGSIQETQYF. CDR3 coding DNA: TGTGCCAGCAGTGAAGGGGGCGGGGGTTCAATCCAAGAGACCCAGTACTTC.

The V and J genes are TRBV7-9 and TRBJ2-5; 11 bases are shared with TRBD2. Trimming at V came to 5 bases and at J to 4 bases, leaving 3 bases not matched to a gene. CDR1 is SEHNR, CDR2 FQNEAQ, per germline (reference sequence). This CDR3 contains 14 residues. As DNA, the CDR3 is TGTGCCAGCAGCCTAGGACTAGCGGGAGAGACCCAGTACTTC. It is translated as CASSLGLAGETQYF.

The rearrangement uses TRBV9 and TRBJ1-2; D ambiguous. Germline CDR1 reads SGDLS; CDR2 reads YYNGEE. CDR3 size: 14 residues. Trimming shortened V by 4 bases and J by 0 bases, and 10 bases separated the two germline ends. CDR3 DNA sequence: TGTGCCAGCAGCCGGGAAACAGCTAACTATGGCTACACCTTC. It codes for CASSRETANYGYTF.

The chain has TRBV29-1 and TRBJ1-2; D uncertain. This CDR3 has 17 amino acids. The germline gives CDR1 SQVTM, CDR2 ANQGSEA. Trimming shortened V by 4 bases and J by 4 bases, and 25 bases separated the two germline ends. CDR3 sequence: CSVAARLRTPTSYGYTF. The CDR3 DNA sequence: TGCAGCGTTGCAGCTCGGCTCCGAACGCCGACTAGCTATGGCTACACCTTC.

J is TRBJ2-4 and V is TRBV5-6, with D unclear. Trimming cost V 0 bases and J 3 bases, with 7 bases left between them. The CDR3 runs to 14 residues. Germline V gene data show CDR1 as SGHDT and CDR2 as YYEEEE. CDR3 protein: CASSLGQDKNIQYF. Here the CDR3 DNA reads TGTGCCAGCAGCTTGGGGCAGGACAAAAACATTCAGTACTTC. Full variable domain (missing parts from reference TRBV5-6 and TRBJ2-4): DAGVTQSPTHLIKTRGQQVTLRCSPKSGHDTVSWYQQALGQGPQFIFQYYEEEERQRGNFPDRFSGHQFPNYSSELNVNALLLGDSALYLCASSLGQDKNIQYFGAGTRLSVL.

The rearrangement uses TRBV7-6 and TRBJ2-5, with 7 bases matching TRBD1. The CDR3 runs 12 residues. Per the germline V gene, CDR1 is SGHVS and CDR2 is FNYEAQ. V lost 10 bases to trimming and J lost 2 bases; unmatched junction nucleotides: 4. The CDR3 DNA follows: TGTGCCACCTCGGGACAGCAAGAGACCCAGTACTTC. It yields the protein CATSGQQETQYF.